This T cell receptor (beta chain) was captured by sequencing in a study of T cell changes during pregnancy in multiple sclerosis (dated by TCRdb to 2018 to 2020). Describing the broader study: The study examined how the T cell repertoire changed over the course of pregnancy in women with multiple sclerosis.

V is pruned by 3 bases and J by 2 bases, leaving 5 bases of the junction without a gene match. Via the germline V gene, CDR1 is SGHDN and CDR2 FVKESK. The CDR3 goes from the cysteine to the phenylalanine over 16 residues. The DNA shown is the 48-base CDR3, in frame from base 1. The receptor library was made with the immunoSEQ multiplex PCR assay. Here the immuneACCESS table is served through TCRdb, limited to in-frame sequences with V and J called. Missing clones are a known gap in these copies; in checked studies unresolved V genes cover under half, and the rest lacks a known reason. In all, the sample holds tens of thousands of clones, and around nine tenths of those were seen once. Less than 0.4% of the sample belongs to the ten largest clones. Comment on this clone: Its recognized antigen is unknown. No qualities accompany the bases; no much larger clone lies one base away.

This receptor was taken from a female donor with multiple sclerosis, enrolled in a pregnancy study. Sequencing used CD4+ T cells from peripheral blood mononuclear cells, obtained in the second trimester of pregnancy. The sequence is built from TRBV14 and TRBJ1-1; 11 central nucleotides agree with TRBD1. CDR3 reads: CASSHPRTGGNTEAFF. Read as DNA, the sequence is TGTGCCAGCAGCCATCCACGGACAGGGGGCAACACTGAAGCTTTCTTT.